This entry is about one T cell receptor beta chain. The source of the sample is a study of T cell responses to AZD1222 COVID-19 vaccine. The V gene lost 7 bases and the J gene lost 11 bases, with 20 bases spanning the gap. The CDR3 has 14 amino acids. Germline loops: CDR1 LNHDA, CDR2 SQIVND (reference sequence). Method: immunoSEQ multiplex PCR; TCRdb's copy keeps in-frame clones and lacks some. This sample carries some 130,000 clones, 75% to 95% of them seen once, and the ten largest clones take under 2%. This sequence was found in an adult who received the AZD1222 COVID-19 vaccine. Source: peripheral blood, taken 28 days after the second AZD1222 dose. The chain uses TRBV19 and TRBJ1-4; no clear D. The CDR3 region has the DNA TGTGCCAGTACCAAAGGGCAGCGCTTATGGAAACTGTTTTTT. Translation gives CASTKGQRLWKLFF.